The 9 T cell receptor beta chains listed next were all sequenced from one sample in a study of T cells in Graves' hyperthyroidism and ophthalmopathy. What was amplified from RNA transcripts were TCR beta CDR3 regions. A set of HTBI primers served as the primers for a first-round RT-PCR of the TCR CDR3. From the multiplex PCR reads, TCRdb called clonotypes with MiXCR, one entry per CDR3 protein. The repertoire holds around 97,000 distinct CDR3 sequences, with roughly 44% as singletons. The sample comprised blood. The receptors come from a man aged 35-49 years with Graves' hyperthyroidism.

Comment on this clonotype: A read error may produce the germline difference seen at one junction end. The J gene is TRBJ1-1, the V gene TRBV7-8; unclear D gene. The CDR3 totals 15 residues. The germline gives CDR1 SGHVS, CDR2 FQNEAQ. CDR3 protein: CASSLVQSVNTEAFF. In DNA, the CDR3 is TGCGCCAGCAGCTTAGTACAGAGCGTGAACACTGAAGCTTTCTTT. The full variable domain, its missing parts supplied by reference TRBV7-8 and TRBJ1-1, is GAGVSQSPRYKVAKRGQDVALRCDPISGHVSLFWYQQALGQGPEFLTYFQNEAQLDKSGLPSDRFFAERPEGSVSTLKIQRTQQEDSAVYLCASSLVQSVNTEAFFGQGTRLTVV.

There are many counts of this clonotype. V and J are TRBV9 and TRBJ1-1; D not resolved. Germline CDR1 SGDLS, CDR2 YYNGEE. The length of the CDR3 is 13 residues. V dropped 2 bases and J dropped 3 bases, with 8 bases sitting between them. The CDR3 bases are TGTGCCAGCAGCGTCTCCTGGGACACTGAAGCTTTCTTT. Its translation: CASSVSWDTEAFF.

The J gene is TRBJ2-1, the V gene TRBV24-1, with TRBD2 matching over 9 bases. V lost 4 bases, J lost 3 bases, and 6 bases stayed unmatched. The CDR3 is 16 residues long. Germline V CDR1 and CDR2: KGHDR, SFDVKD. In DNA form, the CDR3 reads TGTGCCACCAGTGAGGGTAGCGGGGGCGGCTACAATGAGCAGTTCTTC. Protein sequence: CATSEGSGGGYNEQFF.

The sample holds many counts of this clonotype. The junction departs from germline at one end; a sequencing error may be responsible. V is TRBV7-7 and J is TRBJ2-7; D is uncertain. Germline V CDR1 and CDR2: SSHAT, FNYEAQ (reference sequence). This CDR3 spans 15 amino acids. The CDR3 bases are TGTGCTAGCAGCTTAGCAGGTCAGGCCACCTACGAGCAGTACTTC. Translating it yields CASSLAGQATYEQYF.

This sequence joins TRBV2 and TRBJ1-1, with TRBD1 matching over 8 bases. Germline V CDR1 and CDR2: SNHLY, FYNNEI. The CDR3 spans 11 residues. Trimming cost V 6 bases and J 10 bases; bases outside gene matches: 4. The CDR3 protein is CASRDREGAFF. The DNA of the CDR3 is TGTGCCAGCAGGGACAGGGAAGGAGCTTTCTTT.

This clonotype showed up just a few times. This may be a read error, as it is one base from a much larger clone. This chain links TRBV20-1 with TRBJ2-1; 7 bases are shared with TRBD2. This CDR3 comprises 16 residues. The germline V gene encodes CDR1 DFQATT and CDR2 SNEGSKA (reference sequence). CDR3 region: CSARDFGGSSDNEQFF. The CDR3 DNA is TGCAGTGCTAGAGATTTTGGCGGGAGCTCCGACAATGAGCAGTTCTTC.

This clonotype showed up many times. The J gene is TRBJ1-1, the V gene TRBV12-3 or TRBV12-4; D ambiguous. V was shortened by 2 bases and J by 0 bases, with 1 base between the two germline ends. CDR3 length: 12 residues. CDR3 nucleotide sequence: TGTGCCAGCAGTTTAATGAACACTGAAGCTTTCTTT. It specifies CASSLMNTEAFF.

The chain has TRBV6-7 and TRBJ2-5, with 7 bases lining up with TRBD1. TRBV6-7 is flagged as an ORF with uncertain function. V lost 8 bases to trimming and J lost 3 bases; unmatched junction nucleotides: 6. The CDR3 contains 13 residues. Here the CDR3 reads CASGNDREETQYF. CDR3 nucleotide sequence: TGTGCCAGCGGAAATGACAGGGAAGAGACCCAGTACTTC.

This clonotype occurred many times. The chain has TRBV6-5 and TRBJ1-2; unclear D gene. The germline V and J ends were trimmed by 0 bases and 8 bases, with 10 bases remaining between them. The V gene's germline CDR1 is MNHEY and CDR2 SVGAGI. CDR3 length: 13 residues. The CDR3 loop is CASSYSKESGYTF. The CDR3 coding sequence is TGTGCCAGCAGTTACTCTAAGGAAAGCGGCTACACCTTC.